This TCR beta chain was recorded in a study of tumor-infiltrating lymphocytes in primary liver carcinoma. This clonotype has a count of ten or more. Antigen specificity is unknown. Unsorted whole blood supplied the blood RNA, and germline DNA was isolated too. Chronic HBV infection was present in the patients, who were treatment-naive. CDR1 and CDR2 from the germline V gene are SGHNT and YYREEE (reference sequence). The CDR3 covers 12 residues. J was trimmed by 15 bases and V by 4 bases; bases with no gene match: 10. Making TCR beta cDNA involved 400 to 600 ng total RNA and a constant-region primer. Each TCR beta library was derived from three nested multiplex PCR rounds that employed slightly modified ARM-PCR. The study ran its first two PCR rounds for around 10 cycles each, using TRBV1-TRBV30 forward primers and a C-beta reverse primer. MiXCR, run by TCRdb on the multiplex PCR reads, gives a single entry per CDR3 protein. This table has about 330,000 distinct CDR3 sequences, less than 75% appearing once.

Points from the study as a whole: Since sampling was bulk and unsorted, CD4+ and CD8+ repertoires were not compared.

The TCR sequence derives from a man between 35 and 55 years old with primary liver carcinoma and hepatitis B virus infection. Sequenced material: peripheral blood. The chain uses TRBV5-4 and TRBJ2-1, with 7 bases lining up with TRBD2. CDR3 amino acids: CASSPWGGSLFF. CDR3 nucleotide sequence: TGTGCCAGCAGCCCTTGGGGGGGGAGTCTGTTCTTC.